A selection of T cell receptor beta chains follows, all from one sample in a study of control samples from healthy donors and cancer patients. Measured with immunoSEQ multiplex PCR; TCRdb has only the in-frame clones, and not every one. This table has roughly 170,000 clones, about 90% appearing once. Source material: blood. The receptor source for this set is a woman aged 30 to 39 in good health. Both conserved end residues are part of each CDR3. A D gene is named only where the DNA matches it firmly. A row's size may be missing; if present it is once, few, many or a size class.

TRBV11-3,TRBD1,TRBJ2-6,.,TGTGCCAGCAGCTTCCGCGGGCAGGGGGCCGGGGCCAACGTCCTGACTTTC,CASSFRGQGAGANVLTF
TRBV28,.,TRBJ2-2,.,TGTGCCAGCAGTTTATCAGAGGCCGGGGAGCTGTTTTTT,CASSLSEAGELFF
TRBV4-1,TRBD1,TRBJ2-1,.,TGCGCCAGCAGCCAAGAACGGACAGGGGTCATCAATGAGCAGTTCTTC,CASSQERTGVINEQFF
TRBV10-3,.,TRBJ1-5,.,TGTGCCATCAGCGCGGACAGAAGCAATCAGCCCCAGCATTTT,CAISADRSNQPQHF
TRBV10-3,.,TRBJ2-5,.,TGTGCCATCAGTGAAGGACCTGGGGAGACCCAGTACTTC,CAISEGPGETQYF
TRBV6-1,.,TRBJ1-1,.,TGTGCCAGCAGTGACCGACAGGCCCTTGAAGCTTTCTTT,CASSDRQALEAFF
TRBV28,.,TRBJ1-5,once,TGTGCCAGCAGCTCAATGAGGCAGCCCCAGCATTTT,CASSSMRQPQHF
TRBV18,.,TRBJ2-7,.,TGTGCCAGCTCTCGTAACAATCCGGGGGCTTCCTACGAGCAGTACTTC,CASSRNNPGASYEQYF
TRBV3-1/TRBV3-2,.,TRBJ2-5,few,TGTGCCAGCAGCCAAGATCAGATCGGGCGGGGCCAGTACTTC,CASSQDQIGRGQYF
TRBV5-1,TRBD2,TRBJ2-7,.,TGCGCCAGCAGCGTCTTACCTGGCGGGAGTAATGACGAGCAGTACTTC,CASSVLPGGSNDEQYF
TRBV27,TRBD2,TRBJ2-1,.,TGTGCCAGCAACCCGGGACTAGCGGGACCCCAGTTCTTC,CASNPGLAGPQFF
TRBV3-1/TRBV3-2,.,TRBJ2-3,.,TGTGCCAGCAGCCAAAACCCACCAGATACGCAGTATTTT,CASSQNPPDTQYF
TRBV27,.,TRBJ1-3,.,TGTGCCAGCAGTTTTTACCCCCTCCGAGGGGGTACAGGAAACACCATATATTTT,CASSFYPLRGGTGNTIYF
TRBV29-1,.,TRBJ1-4,.,TGCAGCGCACAGGAGAATAATGAAAAACTGTTTTTT,CSAQENNEKLFF
TRBV19,.,TRBJ1-3,few,TGTGCCACCCGGGACACTGCCTCTGGAAACACCATATATTTT,CATRDTASGNTIYF
TRBV7-2,.,TRBJ1-2,.,TGTGCCAGCACCCCCTTTACGGGGGGAGTTCCTGGCTACACCTTC,CASTPFTGGVPGYTF
TRBV13,TRBD2,TRBJ2-3,.,TGTGCCAGCAGCCCAAGCGGGGTGAGCACAGATACGCAGTATTTT,CASSPSGVSTDTQYF
TRBV10-1,TRBD1,TRBJ2-5,.,TGCGCCAGCAGTGAGTTTGGGACAGTGGGGGACCAAGAGACCCAGTACTTC,CASSEFGTVGDQETQYF
TRBV9,TRBD1,TRBJ1-1,.,TGTGCCAGCAGCGTTTCCGGGACAGGGTGGTCTGAAGCTTTCTTT,CASSVSGTGWSEAFF
TRBV6-5,.,TRBJ1-2,.,TGTGCCAGCAGACCATCAGCTAACTATGGCTACACCTTC,CASRPSANYGYTF
TRBV10-3,.,TRBJ1-6,.,TGTGCCATCAGTGTGCGGGGGGAAAATTCACCCCTCCACTTT,CAISVRGENSPLHF
TRBV27,.,TRBJ1-1,once,TGTGCCAGCAACTTCCAAAGGGGTAGCACTGAAGCTTTCTTT,CASNFQRGSTEAFF
TRBV27,.,TRBJ1-1,once,TGTGCCAGCAGTTTGCGGGGAACGGGTGAAGCTTTCTTT,CASSLRGTGEAFF
TRBV7-8,TRBD1,TRBJ1-3,.,TGTGCCAGCAGCCTTAACCCACAGGGGGTTGGAAACACCATATATTTT,CASSLNPQGVGNTIYF
TRBV4-1,TRBD2,TRBJ2-1,.,TGCGCCAGCAGCCCTAGCGGGGGTCCCTACATCGATGAGCAGTTCTTC,CASSPSGGPYIDEQFF
TRBV19,.,TRBJ1-4,.,TGTGCCAGTAGTTATCCCGGGACCCGAAAACTGTTTTTT,CASSYPGTRKLFF
TRBV2,.,TRBJ2-5,.,TGTGCCAGCAGTGAAACTAGATCGATAGAGACCCAGTACTTC,CASSETRSIETQYF
TRBV2,.,TRBJ2-1,.,TGTGCCAGCAGTGCCAGCCTGAGCTCCTACAATGAGCAGTTCTTC,CASSASLSSYNEQFF
TRBV12-3/TRBV12-4,.,TRBJ2-7,once,TGTGCCAGCAGTTTGGGAGGGGGGGTGGAGCAGTACTTC,CASSLGGGVEQYF
TRBV7-9,.,TRBJ2-5,.,TGTGCCAGCAGCCTAATGGCGGGGCATGAAGAGACCCAGTACTTC,CASSLMAGHEETQYF
TRBV5-4,.,TRBJ2-3,.,TGTGCCAGCAGCCCGCCAGGAGGGAGTTCAGATACGCAGTATTTT,CASSPPGGSSDTQYF
TRBV5-1,TRBD1,TRBJ1-4,.,TGCGCCAGCAGCTCGGGACAGGGGGATGAAAAACTGTTTTTT,CASSSGQGDEKLFF
TRBV19,.,TRBJ2-2,.,TGTGCCAGTAGTAAGAGGGAAAACACCGGGGAGCTGTTTTTT,CASSKRENTGELFF
TRBV5-1,.,TRBJ1-1,.,TGCGCCAGCAGCTTAGAACCGAACACTGAAGCTTTCTTT,CASSLEPNTEAFF
TRBV5-1,TRBD2,TRBJ2-7,.,TGCGCCAGCAGCTTGGAGTCGGGCGGGAGCTACGAGCAGTACTTC,CASSLESGGSYEQYF
TRBV6-1,.,TRBJ1-5,once,TGTGCCAGCAGGGAAGCACGGTATAGCAATCAGCCCCAGCATTTT,CASREARYSNQPQHF
TRBV19,.,TRBJ1-2,.,TGTGCCAGTAGTACGGCGGGGGCTAACTATGGCTACACCTTC,CASSTAGANYGYTF
TRBV15,TRBD1,TRBJ1-4,.,TGTGCCACCAGCAGCTACCGGGACAGCGCCTTTTGGGATGAAAAACTGTTTTTT,CATSSYRDSAFWDEKLFF
TRBV11-2,.,TRBJ1-1,.,TGTGCCAGCAGCCAAGCCTCCCAAGCTTTCTTT,CASSQASQAFF
TRBV11-2,.,TRBJ2-2,.,TGTGCCAGCAGCTCCAATCCCACAAAAACCGGGGAGCTGTTTTTT,CASSSNPTKTGELFF
TRBV7-8,.,TRBJ2-2,.,TGTGCCAGCAGGGGAGCTGGGACGGCCACCGGGGAGCTGTTTTTT,CASRGAGTATGELFF
TRBV7-9,.,TRBJ2-5,.,TGTGCCAGCAGCTTCCGGCTCCAAGAGACCCAGTACTTC,CASSFRLQETQYF
TRBV18,.,TRBJ1-5,.,TGTGCCAGCTCACCGTTAGGGGATAGCAATCAGCCCCAGCATTTT,CASSPLGDSNQPQHF
TRBV21-1,.,TRBJ2-7,.,TGTGCAAGCCCCGGGACAGGTTCGTACGAGCAGTACTTC,CASPGTGSYEQYF
TRBV10-3,.,TRBJ2-5,.,TGTGCCATCAGTGTAGGGGGAAGGGAGACCCAGTACTTC,CAISVGGRETQYF
TRBV6-5,TRBD1,TRBJ1-5,many,TGTGCCAGCAGGACAGGGGCCAATCAGCCCCAGCATTTT,CASRTGANQPQHF
TRBV6-5,.,TRBJ1-5,.,TGTGCCAGCAGTCCAGTGCAGGGCGATCAGCCCCAGCATTTT,CASSPVQGDQPQHF
TRBV19,TRBD1,TRBJ2-1,.,TGTGCCAGTAGCCCGACAGGGGCCCGCTCCTACAATGAGCAGTTCTTC,CASSPTGARSYNEQFF
TRBV28,TRBD2,TRBJ2-1,.,TGTGCCAGCAGCAAAAGGAGAGTAGCGGGAGGGGTGAATGAGCAGTTCTTC,CASSKRRVAGGVNEQFF
TRBV3-1/TRBV3-2,.,TRBJ1-1,.,TGTGCCAGCAGCCCCCAACAGGGACCGAACACTGAAGCTTTCTTT,CASSPQQGPNTEAFF
TRBV7-8,.,TRBJ1-4,.,TGTGCCAGCAGCCAAACGGGGAAGGGTGAACTGTTTTTT,CASSQTGKGELFF
TRBV11-3,.,TRBJ1-3,.,TGTGCCAGCAGCTTAATCGGTGGAAACACCATATATTTT,CASSLIGGNTIYF
TRBV30,.,TRBJ1-2,.,TGTGCCTGGAGTCCCCTTAACTATGGCTACACCTTC,CAWSPLNYGYTF